This record concerns one T cell receptor (beta chain) sequence. This clonotype was counted between two and nine times. Which antigen it targets is not known. No base quality values were provided; no much bigger clone lies one nucleotide off. The treatment or condition label, read with the paper, signifies: allogeneic hematopoietic cell transplantation with graft depleted of TCRalphabeta T cells and CD19 B cells. The children who served as transplant recipients had been given grafts of TCRalphabeta/CD19-depleted allogeneic hematopoietic cells. The sample originates from a study of T-cell reconstitution after alpha-beta-depleted transplantation in children (dated by TCRdb to between 2015 and 2016). Background on the whole study: Using TCR repertoire profiling, the study quantitatively followed how T-cell immune reconstitution unfolded in children after TCRalphabeta/CD19-depleted allogeneic hematopoietic cell transplantation.

V sheds 6 bases and J sheds 5 bases, leaving 6 bases between their ends. The CDR3, cysteine through phenylalanine, is 11 amino acids long. CDR3 DNA only is kept here, 33 bases in frame from base 1. Looking up the germline V gene yields CDR1 MNHEY and CDR2 SVGEGT. Overall study outcomes, separate from this receptor: The apparently early alphabetaT-cell count recovery about two months after transplant was reportedly dependent on only several hundred rapidly expanded clones derived from non-depleted graft cells. Hyperexpanded clone frequencies declined over subsequent months; after one year, T-cell counts and TCRbeta diversity were mostly attributed to newly produced T cells. In some patients, high TCRbeta diversity at day 60 was attributed to recipient T cells and intrathymic progenitors that had survived conditioning.

The protocol used for the library was PCR. The run used an Illumina HiSeq 2500. TCR libraries were prepared with molecular barcoding, using unique molecular identifiers to normalize TCRbeta repertoire quantification. TCRdb itself trimmed the public reads at Q25 with fastp, ran MiXCR and retained productive beta chains. CDR3 protein duplicates are merged, each entry listing the most common genes and DNA. The sample records around 270,000 distinct CDR3 sequences, over 7.5% of which are singletons. Clones ranked in the top ten supply approximately 8.6% of the sample. The material sequenced was peripheral blood, taken 360 days after TCRalphabeta/CD19-depleted stem cell transplant. This chain joins TRBV6-2 or TRBV6-3 to TRBJ2-3; no D segment can be confidently identified. The sequence was collected from a female patient aged 2-15 years who had a stem cell transplant for Fanconi anemia, so the T cells may come from the graft donor. The DNA reads as follows: TGTGCCAGCAGAAAAGAAGATACGCAGTATTTT. Its protein is CASRKEDTQYF.